This T cell receptor (beta chain) was found in a study of T cells in women clearing cervical HPV infection. In the study overall: For cases, blood was sampled a median approximately 150 days after lesion detection, interquartile range about 90 to 230 days.

Notes on the study in general: A classifier using richness and V gene abundances reached an AUC of approximately 0.79. Cases carried less TRBV6-7 than controls: 0.11% versus 0.16%.

Assay used: immunoSEQ multiplex PCR; TCRdb lists only in-frame clones, some missing. This sample's table reports under 35,000 clones. Germline V gives CDR1 SQVTM, CDR2 ANQGSEA. The ends lost 5 bases at V and 5 bases at J; junction bases unmatched: 7. The CDR3 is 14 amino acids. Details on this clone: Its cognate antigen is unknown. The CDR3 end is not reached by the read, which stops 3 residues before it; the germline J gene fills it in.

This receptor was obtained from a woman aged 18 to 75 with a cervical HPV16 infection that either progressed to CIN3+ or cleared (not recorded which). The chain couples TRBV29-1 to TRBJ2-5; 11 bases are a match to TRBD1. The sequenced sample was blood buffy coat. Here the CDR3 reads CSVSGQGAGETQYF. The sequenced CDR3 bases are TGCAGCGTTTCCGGACAGGGGGCTGGTGAGACC.